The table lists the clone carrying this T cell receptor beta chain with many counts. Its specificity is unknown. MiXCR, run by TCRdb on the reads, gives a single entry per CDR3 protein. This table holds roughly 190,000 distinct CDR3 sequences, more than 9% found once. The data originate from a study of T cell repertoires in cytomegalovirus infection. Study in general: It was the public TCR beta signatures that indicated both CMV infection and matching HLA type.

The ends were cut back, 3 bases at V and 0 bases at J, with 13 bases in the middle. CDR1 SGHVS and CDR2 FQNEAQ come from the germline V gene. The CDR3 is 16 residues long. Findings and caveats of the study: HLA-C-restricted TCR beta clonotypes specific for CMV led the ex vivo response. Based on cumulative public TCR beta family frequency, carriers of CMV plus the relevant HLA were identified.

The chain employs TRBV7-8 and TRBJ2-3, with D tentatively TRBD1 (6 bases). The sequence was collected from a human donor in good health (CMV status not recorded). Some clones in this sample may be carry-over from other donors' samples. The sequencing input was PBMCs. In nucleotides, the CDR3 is TGTGCCAGCAGCTTCTACCAGGGGTCTAGCACAGATACGCAGTATTTT. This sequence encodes CASSFYQGSSTDTQYF.